This T cell receptor beta chain was captured in a study of T cell responses to AZD1222 COVID-19 vaccine. The table came from immunoSEQ multiplex PCR; TCRdb's copy has only in-frame clones and leaves some out. The table records about 130,000 clones, about 88% of them present only once. The CDR3 covers 16 residues. J gave up 4 bases and V 1 base, and 8 bases lay outside the gene matches. CDR1 is MGHRA and CDR2 is YSYEKL in the germline V gene. This clone showed up just once. The sequence derives from an adult who received the AZD1222 COVID-19 vaccine. Material: peripheral blood, obtained 28 days after the second AZD1222 dose. The rearrangement links TRBV4-1 to TRBJ2-7, with 9 bases lining up with TRBD1. In DNA form, the CDR3 reads TGCGCCAGCAGCCAAGGAGGACAGGGGACCATTTACGAGCAGTACTTC. Residues: CASSQGGQGTIYEQYF.